What follows are 21 T cell receptor beta chains derived from one specimen sequenced in a study of OX40 agonist ivuxolimab in advanced cancers. Clones were sequenced by immunoSEQ multiplex PCR, and TCRdb holds only the in-frame ones, with some missing. The sample contains approximately 70,000 clones, roughly 80% of which appear only once. The sample consisted of CD4+ or CD8+ T cells sorted from blood, taken in a trial of the OX40 agonist ivuxolimab. The source is an adult with an advanced solid tumor such as melanoma, head and neck, liver or kidney cancer.

The chain combines TRBV6-1 with TRBJ2-7; 9 nucleotides align to TRBD1. With V trimmed by 10 bases and J by 1 base, 5 bases remained unmatched. Germline assignment: CDR1 MNHNS and CDR2 SASEGT. This CDR3 comprises 13 residues. The CDR3, as DNA: TGTGCCATTACCGGGACAGGGTCCTACGAGCAGTACTTC. Encoded protein: CAITGTGSYEQYF.

As DNA, the CDR3 is TGCAGCGTTGCGGGTTCGTGGGAGGACCCCTACAATGAGCAGTTCTTC. Protein product: CSVAGSWEDPYNEQFF. This chain uses TRBV29-1 with TRBJ2-1, with D possibly matching TRBD2 (6 bases). CDR3 length equals 16 residues. The germline CDR1 and CDR2 sequences are SQVTM and ANQGSEA. V lost 4 bases, J lost 2 bases, and 18 bases lay in between.

J is TRBJ2-2 and V is TRBV7-7; tentative D call: TRBD1 (8 bases). V lost 4 bases and J 0 bases, leaving 12 bases between the germline ends. The CDR3 spans 16 residues. Germline V lookup: CDR1 SSHAT, CDR2 FNYEAQ (reference sequence). CDR3 protein: CASSSQGGSNTGELFF. As DNA, the CDR3 is TGTGCCAGCAGCTCACAGGGGGGGTCGAACACCGGGGAGCTGTTTTTT.

This clone was found once. The chain has TRBV5-1 and TRBJ2-7; 9 bases are shared with TRBD1. V lost 4 bases to trimming and J lost 5 bases; unmatched junction nucleotides: 7. The CDR3 length is 14 residues. Germline values: CDR1 SGHRS, CDR2 YFSETQ. CDR3 loop: CASSPGTGTDEQYF. The CDR3 DNA is TGCGCCAGCAGCCCCGGGACAGGGACCGACGAGCAGTACTTC.

V is TRBV15 and J is TRBJ1-4; possibly TRBD1 for D (6 bases). CDR3 size: 14 residues. The V end was cut by 9 bases, the J end by 5 bases, with 16 bases between. Germline V gives CDR1 LNHNV, CDR2 YYDKDF (reference sequence). CDR3 sequence reads: CATTRRGRNEKLFF. The CDR3 DNA reads TGTGCCACGACCAGACGGGGGCGGAATGAAAAACTGTTTTTT.

The V call is TRBV13, the J call TRBJ2-3; 11 bases align to TRBD2. V dropped 3 bases and J dropped 7; count of bases not matched to a gene: 6. Germline CDR1 is PRHDT and CDR2 is FYEKMQ (reference sequence). The CDR3 loop spans 15 amino acids. The CDR3 region is CASSLTSGALYTQYF. The DNA for the CDR3 is TGTGCCAGCAGCTTGACTAGCGGGGCCCTTTATACGCAGTATTTT.

This sequence joins TRBV28 and TRBJ2-7; no definite D call. CDR3 length: 12 residues. Trimming pared 2 bases from V and 3 bases from J, leaving 5 bases between. CDR1 MDHEN and CDR2 SYDVKM come from the germline V gene. The chain's CDR3 is CASSLGVYEQYF. CDR3 coding DNA: TGTGCCAGCAGTTTAGGGGTCTACGAGCAGTACTTC.

This clone was seen only a few times. V and J are TRBV2 and TRBJ2-1; D is possibly TRBD1 or TRBD2 (6 bases each). Per the germline V gene, CDR1 is SNHLY and CDR2 is FYNNEI. CDR3 length: 15 amino acids. V lost 7 bases and J lost 7, with 20 bases in between. The CDR3 DNA follows: TGTGCCAGCACCCAGAGGGGGGCAGGGTTGAATGAGCAGTTCTTC. Translated: CASTQRGAGLNEQFF.

This clone was counted between two and nine times. As DNA, the CDR3 is TGTGCCAGTAGTTTGCCGGGGACAGGTGATGGCTATGGCTACACCTTC. Amino acid sequence: CASSLPGTGDGYGYTF. This chain connects TRBV19 to TRBJ1-2; TRBD1 agrees at 8 bases. Trimming cost V 5 bases and J 4 bases; bases outside gene matches: 12. CDR1 is LNHDA and CDR2 is SQIVND in the germline V gene (reference sequence). This CDR3 has 16 amino acids.

The chain joins TRBV28 to TRBJ1-2; D remains ambiguous. Germline lookup yields CDR1 MDHEN and CDR2 SYDVKM. Deletions cut 6 bases from V and 1 base from J, with 9 bases between. CDR3 size: 13 residues. The CDR3 here is CASSESGNYGYTF. The CDR3 region has the DNA TGTGCCAGCAGCGAGTCGGGTAACTATGGCTACACCTTC.

J is TRBJ2-3 and V is TRBV11-3; D gene unclear. V was clipped by 5 bases and J by 2 bases, with 11 bases between them. Germline loops: CDR1 SGHNT, CDR2 YENEEA. The length of the CDR3 is 14 residues. The CDR3 here is CASSPDPNTDTQYF. In nucleotides, the CDR3 is TGTGCCAGCAGCCCGGACCCTAACACAGATACGCAGTATTTT.

The V call is TRBV5-1, the J call TRBJ2-2; 7 positions match TRBD1. Unmatched junction bases numbered 8, after V lost 8 bases and J lost 4 bases. Germline lookup yields CDR1 SGHRS and CDR2 YFSETQ. The CDR3 loop spans 14 amino acids. CDR3 sequence (DNA): TGCGCCAGTCACCGGGACAGCTCCACCGGGGAGCTGTTTTTT. Translation: CASHRDSSTGELFF.

The gene calls are TRBV28 and TRBJ2-3; D possibly corresponds to TRBD1 (6 bases). V gave up 6 bases and J gave up 5 bases, with 9 bases separating them. The CDR3 covers 12 residues. The germline V gene encodes CDR1 MDHEN and CDR2 SYDVKM. CDR3 in amino acids: CASRETGDTQYF. CDR3 nucleotides: TGTGCCAGCAGAGAGACAGGAGATACGCAGTATTTT.

The V call is TRBV25-1, the J call TRBJ1-1; D remains unclear. V lost 3 bases and J lost 0, with 20 bases in between. Germline loops: CDR1 MGHDK, CDR2 SYGVNS. CDR3 size: 18 residues. In nucleotides, the CDR3 is TGTGCCAGCAGTGAGCGAGCGGGAGCCATTGAGGTGAACACTGAAGCTTTCTTT. Protein: CASSERAGAIEVNTEAFF.

This clone was seen a single time. V gene TRBV5-6 combines with J gene TRBJ2-3; D gene ambiguous. The length of the CDR3 is 11 residues. V was trimmed by 0 bases and J by 6 bases, leaving 2 bases between them. CDR1 and CDR2 (germline): SGHDT, YYEEEE. The CDR3 sequence is CASSLVDTQYF. CDR3 bases: TGTGCCAGCAGCTTGGTGGATACGCAGTATTTT.

The chain recombines TRBV7-9 with TRBJ1-2; no reliable D call. Trimming stripped 4 bases from V and 4 bases from J, with 7 bases between. CDR1 SEHNR and CDR2 FQNEAQ come from the germline V gene (reference sequence). The CDR3 consists of 12 residues. This chain's CDR3 is CASSSIRYGYTF. The CDR3 nucleotides are TGTGCCAGCAGCTCTATCCGCTATGGCTACACCTTC.

This sequence joins TRBV11-3 and TRBJ1-3; D gene unclear. V was pared by 6 bases and J by 11 bases, with 17 bases between. Germline CDR1 SGHNT, CDR2 YENEEA. The CDR3 sequence is 13 residues long. The CDR3: CASSLLPGSAIYF. The DNA for the CDR3 is TGTGCCAGCAGTCTTTTACCGGGGAGCGCCATATATTTT.

This clone occurred once. V usage is TRBV5-6 and J usage is TRBJ2-7; D call uncertain. The CDR3 covers 12 residues. Trimming removed 1 base from V and 3 bases from J, with 5 bases in between. In germline, CDR1 is SGHDT, CDR2 YYEEEE. The CDR3 here is CASSLTDYEQYF. CDR3 sequence (DNA): TGTGCCAGCAGCTTGACAGACTACGAGCAGTACTTC. Full variable domain (remainder filled in from reference TRBV5-6 and TRBJ2-7): DAGVTQSPTHLIKTRGQQVTLRCSPKSGHDTVSWYQQALGQGPQFIFQYYEEEERQRGNFPDRFSGHQFPNYSSELNVNALLLGDSALYLCASSLTDYEQYFGPGTRLTVT.

This chain uses TRBV4-2 with TRBJ2-5; 9 nucleotides match TRBD2. With 4 bases clipped from V and 5 bases from J, the junction kept 11 bases outside the gene matches. Germline-derived CDR1 and CDR2 are LGHNA and YNFKEQ. This CDR3 is built from 16 residues. CDR3 in amino acids: CASSRSGGRLGETQYF. CDR3 DNA sequence: TGTGCCAGCAGCCGAAGCGGGGGGCGCCTGGGGGAGACCCAGTACTTC.

The V and J genes are TRBV7-2 and TRBJ2-1; D not certain. Germline V lookup: CDR1 SGHTA, CDR2 FQGNSA. This CDR3 spans 11 amino acids. Trimming shortened V by 3 bases and J by 11 bases, and 8 bases separated the two germline ends. DNA of the CDR3: TGTGCCAGCAGCTTGGTAGGGAAGCAGTTCTTC. It translates to CASSLVGKQFF.

The chain has TRBV7-2 and TRBJ1-6, with TRBD1 matching 8 bases. CDR3 length: 15 residues. The trim removed 6 bases at V and 6 bases at J, leaving 7 bases unmatched. Germline values: CDR1 SGHTA, CDR2 FQGNSA. CDR3 DNA sequence: TGTGCCAGCAGATTTAACAGGGGGGGTAATTCACCCCTCCACTTT. Amino acid sequence: CASRFNRGGNSPLHF. The complete variable domain, with remaining parts taken from reference TRBV7-2 and TRBJ1-6, reads GAGVSQSPSNKVTEKGKDVELRCDPISGHTALYWYRQSLGQGLEFLIYFQGNSAPDKSGLPSDRFSAERTGGSVSTLTIQRTQQEDSAVYLCASRFNRGGNSPLHFGNGTRLTVT.